The entry that follows covers one T cell receptor (beta chain) sequence. This sample was included in a study of T-cell memory formation after mild COVID-19. Study background: TCR clusters were mostly donor specific.

From the 5' RACE reads, TCRdb called clonotypes with MiXCR, one entry per CDR3 protein. The data contain approximately 150,000 distinct CDR3 sequences, roughly 19% of them singletons. Trimming cost V 5 bases and J 4 bases; bases outside gene matches: 9. The CDR3 has 16 residues. The chain combines TRBV12-3 or TRBV12-4 with TRBJ1-4, with TRBD1 matching over 8 bases. The source of this sequence is an adult woman who had mild COVID-19 (a few samples of this study predate the infection). Cell type and time point are not known. Material: PBMCs or a T cell subset sorted from them (not recorded which). CDR3 protein: CASSPRTGSGNEKLFF. The CDR3 DNA is TGTGCCAGCAGTCCCCGGACAGGGTCGGGTAATGAAAAACTGTTTTTT.